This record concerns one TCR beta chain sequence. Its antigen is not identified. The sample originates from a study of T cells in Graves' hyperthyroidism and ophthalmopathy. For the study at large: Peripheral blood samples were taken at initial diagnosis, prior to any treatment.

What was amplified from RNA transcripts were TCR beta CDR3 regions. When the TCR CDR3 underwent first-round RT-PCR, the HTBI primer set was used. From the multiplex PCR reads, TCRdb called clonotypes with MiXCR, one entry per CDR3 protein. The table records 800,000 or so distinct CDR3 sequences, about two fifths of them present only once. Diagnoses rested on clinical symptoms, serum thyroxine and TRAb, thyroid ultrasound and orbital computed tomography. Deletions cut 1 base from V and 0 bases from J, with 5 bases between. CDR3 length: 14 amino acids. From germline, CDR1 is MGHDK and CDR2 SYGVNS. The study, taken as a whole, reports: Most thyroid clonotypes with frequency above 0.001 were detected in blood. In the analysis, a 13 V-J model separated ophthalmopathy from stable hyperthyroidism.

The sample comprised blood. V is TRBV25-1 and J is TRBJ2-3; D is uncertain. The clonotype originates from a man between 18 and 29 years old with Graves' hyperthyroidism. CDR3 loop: CASSESASTDTQYF. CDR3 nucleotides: TGTGCCAGCAGTGAATCTGCCAGCACAGATACGCAGTATTTT.